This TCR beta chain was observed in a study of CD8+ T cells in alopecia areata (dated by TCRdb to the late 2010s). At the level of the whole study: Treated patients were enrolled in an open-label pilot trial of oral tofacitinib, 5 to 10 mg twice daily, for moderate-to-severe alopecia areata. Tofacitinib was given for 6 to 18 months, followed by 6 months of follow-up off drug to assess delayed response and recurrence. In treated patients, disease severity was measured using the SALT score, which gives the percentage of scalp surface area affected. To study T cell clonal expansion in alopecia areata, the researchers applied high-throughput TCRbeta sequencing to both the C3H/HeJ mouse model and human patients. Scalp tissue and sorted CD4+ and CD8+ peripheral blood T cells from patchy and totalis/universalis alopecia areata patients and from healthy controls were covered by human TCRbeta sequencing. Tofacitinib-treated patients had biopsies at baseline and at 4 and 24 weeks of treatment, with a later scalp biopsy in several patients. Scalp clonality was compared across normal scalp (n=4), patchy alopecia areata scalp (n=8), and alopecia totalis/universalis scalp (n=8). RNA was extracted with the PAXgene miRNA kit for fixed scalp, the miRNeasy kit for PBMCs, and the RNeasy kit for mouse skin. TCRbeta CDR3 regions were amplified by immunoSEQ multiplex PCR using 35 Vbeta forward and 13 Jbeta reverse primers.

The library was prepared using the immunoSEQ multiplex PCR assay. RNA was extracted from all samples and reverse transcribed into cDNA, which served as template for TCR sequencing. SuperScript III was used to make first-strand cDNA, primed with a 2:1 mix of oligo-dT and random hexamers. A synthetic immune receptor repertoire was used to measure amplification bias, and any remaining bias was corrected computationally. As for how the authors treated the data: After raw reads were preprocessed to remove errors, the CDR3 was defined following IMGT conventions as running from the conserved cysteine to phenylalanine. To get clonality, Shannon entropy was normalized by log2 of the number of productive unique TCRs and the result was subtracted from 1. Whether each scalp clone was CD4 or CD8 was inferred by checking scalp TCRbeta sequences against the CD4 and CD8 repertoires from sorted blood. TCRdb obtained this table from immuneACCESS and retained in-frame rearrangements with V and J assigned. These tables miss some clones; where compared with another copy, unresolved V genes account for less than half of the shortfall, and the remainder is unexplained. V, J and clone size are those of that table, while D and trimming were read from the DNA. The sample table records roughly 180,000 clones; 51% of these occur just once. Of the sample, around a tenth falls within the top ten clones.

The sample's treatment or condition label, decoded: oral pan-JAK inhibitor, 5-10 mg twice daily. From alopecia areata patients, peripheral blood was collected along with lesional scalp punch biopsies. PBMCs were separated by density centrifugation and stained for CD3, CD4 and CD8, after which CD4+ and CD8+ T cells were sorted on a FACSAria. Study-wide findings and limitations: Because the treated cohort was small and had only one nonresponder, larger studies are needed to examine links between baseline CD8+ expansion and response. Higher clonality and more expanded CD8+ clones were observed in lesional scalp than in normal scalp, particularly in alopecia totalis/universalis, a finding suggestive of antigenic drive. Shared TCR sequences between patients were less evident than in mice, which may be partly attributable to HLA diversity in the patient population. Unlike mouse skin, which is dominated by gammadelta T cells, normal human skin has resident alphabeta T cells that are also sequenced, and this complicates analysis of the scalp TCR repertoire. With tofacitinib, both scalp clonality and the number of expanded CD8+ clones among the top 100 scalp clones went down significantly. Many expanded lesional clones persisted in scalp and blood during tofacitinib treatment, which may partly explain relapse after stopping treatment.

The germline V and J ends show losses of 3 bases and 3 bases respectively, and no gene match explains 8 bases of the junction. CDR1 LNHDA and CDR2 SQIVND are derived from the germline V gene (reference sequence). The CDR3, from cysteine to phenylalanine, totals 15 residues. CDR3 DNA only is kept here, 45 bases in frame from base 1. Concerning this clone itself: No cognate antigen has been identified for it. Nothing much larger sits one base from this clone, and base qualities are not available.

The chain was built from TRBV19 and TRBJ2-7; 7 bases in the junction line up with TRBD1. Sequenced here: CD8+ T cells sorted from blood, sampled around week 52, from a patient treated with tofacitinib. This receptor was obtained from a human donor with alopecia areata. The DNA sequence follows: TGTGCCAGTAGTATCCAGGGACAGCCGAGCTACGAGCAGTACTTC. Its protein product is CASSIQGQPSYEQYF.